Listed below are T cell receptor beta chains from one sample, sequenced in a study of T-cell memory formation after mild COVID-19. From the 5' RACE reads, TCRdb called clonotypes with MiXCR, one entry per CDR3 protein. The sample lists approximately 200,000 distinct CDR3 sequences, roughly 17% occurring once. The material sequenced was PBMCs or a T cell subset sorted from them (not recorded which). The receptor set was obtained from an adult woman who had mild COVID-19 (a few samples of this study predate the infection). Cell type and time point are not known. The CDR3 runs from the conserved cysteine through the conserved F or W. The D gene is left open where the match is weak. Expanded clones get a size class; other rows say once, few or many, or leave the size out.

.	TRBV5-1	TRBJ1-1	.	TGCGCCAGCAGCCCGGACGGGGGCGGGTGGAACACTGAAGCTTTCTTT	CASSPDGGGWNTEAFF
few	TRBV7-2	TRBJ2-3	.	TGTGCCAGCAGCTCTATCGCGGGGGCCCGCACAGATACGCAGTATTTT	CASSSIAGARTDTQYF
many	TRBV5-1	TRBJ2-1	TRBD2	TGCGCCAGCAGACCTACTAGCGGCTTGTCCTACAATGAGCAGTTCTTC	CASRPTSGLSYNEQFF
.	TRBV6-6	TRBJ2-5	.	TGTGCCAGCAGTTACGTCATATCCCAAGAGACCCAGTACTTC	CASSYVISQETQYF
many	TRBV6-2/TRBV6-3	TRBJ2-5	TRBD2	TGTGCCAGCAGTTACGCCAGAAAATCCGGGACTAGCGGGCAAGAGACCCAGTACTTC	CASSYARKSGTSGQETQYF
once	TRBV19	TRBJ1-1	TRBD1	TGTGCCAGTAGTATTTCGGGGCGACAGGGTGGATCTGAAGCTTTCTTT	CASSISGRQGGSEAFF
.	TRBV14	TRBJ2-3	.	TGTGCCAGCAGCCAACGTAGGTCCCGGCCAGATACGCAGTATTTT	CASSQRRSRPDTQYF
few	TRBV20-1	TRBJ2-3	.	TGCAGTGCTAGAGATCCTCGAGTAACAGATACGCAGTATTTT	CSARDPRVTDTQYF
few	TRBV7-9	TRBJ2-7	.	TGTGCCAGCAGCTTATTCTACGAGCAGTACTTC	CASSLFYEQYF
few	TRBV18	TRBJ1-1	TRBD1	TGTGCCAGCTCACCTGGACAGGCTGTTAATACTGAAGCTTTCTTT	CASSPGQAVNTEAFF
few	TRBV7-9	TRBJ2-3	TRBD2	TGTGCCAGCAGCTTGGGACTAGCGGGGGGCCGGTCCACCACAGATACGCAGTATTTT	CASSLGLAGGRSTTDTQYF
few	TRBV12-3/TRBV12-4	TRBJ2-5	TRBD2	TGTGCCAGCAGTTTATTTAGCGGGGGGGCGGAGGAGACCCAGTACTTC	CASSLFSGGAEETQYF
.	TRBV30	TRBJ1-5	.	TGTGCCTGGGAGGGAGGCCACGGCCAGCCCCAGCATTTT	CAWEGGHGQPQHF
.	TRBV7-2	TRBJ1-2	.	TGTGCCAGCAGCCCGGGGTTGGGGAACTATGGCTACACCTTC	CASSPGLGNYGYTF
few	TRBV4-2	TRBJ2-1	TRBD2	TGTGCCAGCAGCCAAGGTCAGCGGGGGGGCCGGAAGTTCTTC	CASSQGQRGGRKFF
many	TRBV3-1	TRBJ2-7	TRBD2	TGTGCCAGCAGCCAAGGACTAGCCCGCGAGCAGTACTTC	CASSQGLAREQYF
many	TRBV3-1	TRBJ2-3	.	TGTGCCAGCAGCCAAGATAGGGCTAAGCATCTCACAGATACGCAGTATTTT	CASSQDRAKHLTDTQYF
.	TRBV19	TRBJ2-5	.	TGTGCCAGTAGTCCGGGAAGAGCGATGGATACCCAGTACTTC	CASSPGRAMDTQYF
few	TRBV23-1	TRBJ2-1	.	TGCGCCAGCAGTCAATCAAAAAACGCCTCGAGGGTGTTCAATGAGCAGTTCTTC	CASSQSKNASRVFNEQFF
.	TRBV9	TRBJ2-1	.	TGTGCCAGCAGCACCGGAGAGCTGGGGGTGACAGATGAGCAGTTCTTC	CASSTGELGVTDEQFF
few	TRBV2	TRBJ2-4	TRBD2	TGTGCCAGCAGCCCGGGAAGCGGGAGGGCCCTCGGAAACATTCAGTACTTC	CASSPGSGRALGNIQYF
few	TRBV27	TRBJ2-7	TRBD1	TGTGCCAGCAGTTTCGACGGGACAGGGTTTAACGAGCAGTACTTC	CASSFDGTGFNEQYF
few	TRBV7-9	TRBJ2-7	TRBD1	TGTGCCAGCAGCTTATACCAAGACAGGGGCCACGAGCAGTACTTC	CASSLYQDRGHEQYF
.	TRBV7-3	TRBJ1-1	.	TGTGCCAGCAGCCCTTCAGGGAATGGTGAAGCTTTCTTT	CASSPSGNGEAFF
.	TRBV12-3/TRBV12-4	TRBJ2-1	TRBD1	TGTGCCAGCAGTGTCCGGGACAGGGGAGGGAATGAGCAGTTCTTC	CASSVRDRGGNEQFF
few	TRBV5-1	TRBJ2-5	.	TGCGCCAGCAGCGTTCGAGGGGCGGCCCAAGAGACCCAGTACTTC	CASSVRGAAQETQYF
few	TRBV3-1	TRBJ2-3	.	TGTGCCAGCAGTCCACACCTCGGATTCGATACGCAGTATTTT	CASSPHLGFDTQYF
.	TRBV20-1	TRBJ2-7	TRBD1	TGCAGTGCCCGGTCCCCAGGGGGTCCCTACGAGCAGTACTTC	CSARSPGGPYEQYF
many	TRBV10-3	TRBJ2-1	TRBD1	TGTGCCGTCAATACAGGGGCCACGACTAATGAGCAGTTCTTC	CAVNTGATTNEQFF
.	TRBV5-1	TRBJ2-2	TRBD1	TGCGCCAGCAGCTTGGGACAGGGGGCCGGCACCGGGGAGCTGTTTTTT	CASSLGQGAGTGELFF
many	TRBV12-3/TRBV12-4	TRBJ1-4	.	TGTGCCAGCAGTCGGGACCTTCGTGGTGAAAAACTGTTTTTT	CASSRDLRGEKLFF
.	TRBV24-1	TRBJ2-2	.	TGTGCCACCAGTGATTCGTCAAGACCCCCTCCCGGGGAGCTGTTTTTT	CATSDSSRPPPGELFF
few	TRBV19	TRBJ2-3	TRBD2	TGTGCCAGTAAAACCGGGACTAGCGGGAGTACGCAGTATTTT	CASKTGTSGSTQYF
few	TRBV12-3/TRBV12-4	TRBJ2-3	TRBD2	TGTGCCAGCAGCCGAGGGACTAGCGGGGGGTTCAGCACAGATACGCAGTATTTT	CASSRGTSGGFSTDTQYF
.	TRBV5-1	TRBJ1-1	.	TGCGCCAGCGCCCGGGTAACGGGCACTGAAGCTTTCTTT	CASARVTGTEAFF
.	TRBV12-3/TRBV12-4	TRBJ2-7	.	TGTGCCAGCAGTTTAGTACCGTTCTACGAGCAGTACTTC	CASSLVPFYEQYF
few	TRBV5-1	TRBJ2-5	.	TGCGCCAGCAGCCGGACTGGAGAGACCCAGTACTTC	CASSRTGETQYF
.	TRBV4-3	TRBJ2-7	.	TGCGCCAGCAGCCAAGATGGGTACGAGCAGTACTTC	CASSQDGYEQYF
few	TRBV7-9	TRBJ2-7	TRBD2	TGTGCCAGCAGCCAGGCTAGCGGGAGGGACTCCTACGAGCAGTACTTC	CASSQASGRDSYEQYF
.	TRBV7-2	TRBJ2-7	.	TGTGCCAGCAGCAGAGGGGGGACAGTCAGCTACGAGCAGTACTTC	CASSRGGTVSYEQYF
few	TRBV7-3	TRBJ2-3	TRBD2	TGTGCCAGCAGCTTAACGCGCGGGGCTAGCGGGGAAGATACGCAGTATTTT	CASSLTRGASGEDTQYF
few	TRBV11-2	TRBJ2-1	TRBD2	TGTGCCAGCAGCTTAGGGAGGGCTAGCGGAACCAATGAGCAGTTCTTC	CASSLGRASGTNEQFF
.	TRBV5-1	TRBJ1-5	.	TGCGCCAGCAGCCCGTACGGGGACGGCAATCAGCCCCAGCATTTT	CASSPYGDGNQPQHF
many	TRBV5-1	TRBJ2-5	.	TGCGCCAGCAGCTTGGGGACAGAGGAGACCCAGTACTTC	CASSLGTEETQYF
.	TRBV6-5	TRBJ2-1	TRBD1	TGTGCCAGCAGTTCCGACAGGGGGCGGTACAATGAGCAGTTCTTC	CASSSDRGRYNEQFF
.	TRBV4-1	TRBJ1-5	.	TGCGCCAGCAGCCAAGATAAGGGCCCGGGACAGCCCCAGCATTTT	CASSQDKGPGQPQHF
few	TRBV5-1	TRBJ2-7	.	TGCGCCAGCAGCCCTCCGACAGAAACCTACGAGCAGTACTTC	CASSPPTETYEQYF
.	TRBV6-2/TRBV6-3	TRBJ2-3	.	TGTGCCAGCAGTTACTCGCCTATTCTCAATACGCAGTATTTT	CASSYSPILNTQYF
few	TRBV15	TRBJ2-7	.	TGTGCCACCAGCAGAGATCTGATCCAGGGCACCTACGAGCAGTACTTC	CATSRDLIQGTYEQYF
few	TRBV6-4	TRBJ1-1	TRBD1	TGTGCCAGCAGTGACCAGGGGGGCAGCACTGAAGCTTTCTTT	CASSDQGGSTEAFF
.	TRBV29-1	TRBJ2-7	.	TGCAGCGTTGGGGGGGTAGACTACGAGCAGTACTTC	CSVGGVDYEQYF
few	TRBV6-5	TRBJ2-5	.	TGTGCCAGCAGTCGCATGGTAGGCGGAGAGACCCAGTACTTC	CASSRMVGGETQYF
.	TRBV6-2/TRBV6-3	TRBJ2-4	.	TGTGCCAGCATGACAGTAAACAAAAACATTCAGTACTTC	CASMTVNKNIQYF
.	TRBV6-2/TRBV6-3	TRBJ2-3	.	TGTGCCAGCAGCCCCTCGCGGTTGAATACGCAGTATTTT	CASSPSRLNTQYF
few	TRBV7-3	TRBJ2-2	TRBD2	TGTGCCAGCAGCCAAGGGGGACTAGCGGGAGTACGGACCGGGGAGCTGTTTTTT	CASSQGGLAGVRTGELFF
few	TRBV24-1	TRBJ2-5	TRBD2	TGTGCCACCAGTGAGATTAGCGGGAGGATGGGCGAGACCCAGTACTTC	CATSEISGRMGETQYF
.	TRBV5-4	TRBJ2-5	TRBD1	TGTGCCAGCAGCGCAGGGACAGGGCAAGAGACCCAGTACTTC	CASSAGTGQETQYF